This T cell receptor (beta chain) comes out of a study of CD8 T cells in ankylosing spondylitis. Each CDR3 protein is one row after TCRdb ran MiXCR on the 5' RACE reads. The sample yields 180,000 or so distinct CDR3 sequences, roughly 11% seen once. Germline V gene sequence: CDR1 SQVTM, CDR2 ANQGSEA. The CDR3 has 12 amino acids. V was trimmed by 7 bases and J by 4 bases, leaving 13 bases between them. Sequenced material: blood, either unsorted or a sorted T cell fraction (not recorded which). This chain uses TRBV29-1 with TRBJ2-5; D gene ambiguous. The clonotype was recovered from a male donor with ankylosing spondylitis or in good health (not recorded which). The CDR3 sequence: CSAGNRGETQYF. The CDR3, as DNA: TGCAGCGCTGGGAACCGAGGAGAGACCCAGTACTTC.